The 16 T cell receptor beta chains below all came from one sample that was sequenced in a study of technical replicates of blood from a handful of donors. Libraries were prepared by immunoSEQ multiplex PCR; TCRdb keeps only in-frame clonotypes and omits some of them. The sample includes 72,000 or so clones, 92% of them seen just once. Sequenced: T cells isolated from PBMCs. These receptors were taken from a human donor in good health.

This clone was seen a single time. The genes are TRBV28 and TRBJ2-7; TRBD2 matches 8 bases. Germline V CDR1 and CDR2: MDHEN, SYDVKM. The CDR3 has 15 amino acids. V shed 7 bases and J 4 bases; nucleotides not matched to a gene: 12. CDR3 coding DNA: TGTGCCAGCACCGAACCGGGTCTAGCGGGTTACGAGCAGTACTTC. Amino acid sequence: CASTEPGLAGYEQYF.

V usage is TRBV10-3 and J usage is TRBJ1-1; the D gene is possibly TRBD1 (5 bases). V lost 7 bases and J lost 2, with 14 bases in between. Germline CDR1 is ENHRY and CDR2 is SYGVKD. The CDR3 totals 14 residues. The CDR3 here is CAITDRGGNTEAFF. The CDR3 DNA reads TGTGCCATCACGGATCGGGGGGGTAACACTGAAGCTTTCTTT.

CDR3 DNA: TGTGCCAGCAGTCCCACAAACCAGCCCCAGCATTTT. Translated, it gives CASSPTNQPQHF. The chain is built from TRBV27 and TRBJ1-5, with D unresolved. The germline V gene encodes CDR1 MNHEY and CDR2 SMNVEV (reference sequence). This CDR3 has 12 residues. The V gene lost 5 bases and the J gene lost 7 bases, with 9 bases spanning the gap.

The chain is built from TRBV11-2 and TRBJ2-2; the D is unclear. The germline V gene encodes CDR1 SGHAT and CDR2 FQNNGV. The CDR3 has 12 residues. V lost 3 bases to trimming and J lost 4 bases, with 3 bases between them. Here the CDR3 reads CASSFGTGELFF. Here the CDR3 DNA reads TGTGCCAGCAGCTTCGGCACCGGGGAGCTGTTTTTT.

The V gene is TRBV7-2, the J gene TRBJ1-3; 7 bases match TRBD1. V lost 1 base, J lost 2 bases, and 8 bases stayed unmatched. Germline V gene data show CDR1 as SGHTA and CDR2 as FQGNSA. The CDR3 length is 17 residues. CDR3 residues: CASSLGGGASTGNTIYF. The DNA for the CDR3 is TGTGCCAGCAGCTTAGGAGGGGGCGCAAGCACTGGAAACACCATATATTTT.

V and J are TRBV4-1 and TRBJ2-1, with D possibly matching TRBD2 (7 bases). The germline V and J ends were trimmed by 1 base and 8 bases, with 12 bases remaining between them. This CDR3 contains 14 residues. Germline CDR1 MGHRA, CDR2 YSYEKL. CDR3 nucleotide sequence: TGCGCCAGCAGCCAAGTAGGGGGGGCCCATGAGCAGTTCTTC. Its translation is CASSQVGGAHEQFF.

As DNA, the CDR3 is TGCAGCGTTGGTCAAACCTACGAGCAGTACTTC. It yields the protein CSVGQTYEQYF. The V call is TRBV29-1, the J call TRBJ2-7; D not certain. Per the germline V gene, CDR1 is SQVTM and CDR2 is ANQGSEA. Trimming pared 4 bases from V and 2 bases from J, leaving 6 bases between. This CDR3 has 11 amino acids.

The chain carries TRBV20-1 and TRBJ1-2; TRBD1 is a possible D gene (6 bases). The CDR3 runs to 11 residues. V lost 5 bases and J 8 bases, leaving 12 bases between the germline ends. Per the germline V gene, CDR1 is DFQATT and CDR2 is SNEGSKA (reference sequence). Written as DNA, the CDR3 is TGCAGTGCTCGACAGGCAGGCGGCTACACCTTC. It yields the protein CSARQAGGYTF.

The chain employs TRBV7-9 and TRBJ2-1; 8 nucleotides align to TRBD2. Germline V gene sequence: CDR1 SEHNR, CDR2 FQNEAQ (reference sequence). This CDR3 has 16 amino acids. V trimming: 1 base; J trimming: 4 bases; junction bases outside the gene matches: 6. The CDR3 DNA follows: TGTGCCAGCAGCTTAGTAGGGACTAGTTCTTACAATGAGCAGTTCTTC. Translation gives CASSLVGTSSYNEQFF.

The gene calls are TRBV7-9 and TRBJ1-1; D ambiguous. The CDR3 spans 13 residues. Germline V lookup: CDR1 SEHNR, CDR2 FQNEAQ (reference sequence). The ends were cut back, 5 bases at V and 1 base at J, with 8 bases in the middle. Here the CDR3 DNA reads TGTGCCAGCAGCCTTAGCGGGAACACTGAAGCTTTCTTT. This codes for CASSLSGNTEAFF. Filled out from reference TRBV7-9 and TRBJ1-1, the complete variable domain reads DTGVSQNPRHKITKRGQNVTFRCDPISEHNRLYWYRQTLGQGPEFLTYFQNEAQLEKSRLLSDRFSAERPKGSFSTLEIQRTEQGDSAMYLCASSLSGNTEAFFGQGTRLTVV.

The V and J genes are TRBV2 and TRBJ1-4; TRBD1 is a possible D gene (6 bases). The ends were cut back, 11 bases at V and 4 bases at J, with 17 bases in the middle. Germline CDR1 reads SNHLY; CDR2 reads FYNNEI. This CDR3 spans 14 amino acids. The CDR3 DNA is TGTGCCGTGGGTCAGACAGGCATTAATGAAAAACTGTTTTTT. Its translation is CAVGQTGINEKLFF.

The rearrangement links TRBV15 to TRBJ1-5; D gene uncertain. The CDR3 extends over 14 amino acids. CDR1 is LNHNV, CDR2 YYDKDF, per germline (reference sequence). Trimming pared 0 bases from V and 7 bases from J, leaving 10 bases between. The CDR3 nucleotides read TGTGCCACCAGCAGAGATTCCGGTGAACAGCCCCAGCATTTT. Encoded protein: CATSRDSGEQPQHF.

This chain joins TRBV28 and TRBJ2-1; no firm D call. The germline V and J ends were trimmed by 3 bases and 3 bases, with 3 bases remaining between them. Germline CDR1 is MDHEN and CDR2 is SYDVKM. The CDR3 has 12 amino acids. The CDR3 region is CASSFHYNEQFF. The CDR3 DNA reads TGTGCCAGCAGTTTCCACTACAATGAGCAGTTCTTC.

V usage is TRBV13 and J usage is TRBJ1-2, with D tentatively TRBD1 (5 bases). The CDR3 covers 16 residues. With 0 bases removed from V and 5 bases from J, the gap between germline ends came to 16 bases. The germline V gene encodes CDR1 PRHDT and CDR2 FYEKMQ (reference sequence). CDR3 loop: CASSLGLGEGTYGYTF. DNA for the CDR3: TGTGCCAGCAGCTTAGGCCTAGGGGAGGGAACGTATGGCTACACCTTC.

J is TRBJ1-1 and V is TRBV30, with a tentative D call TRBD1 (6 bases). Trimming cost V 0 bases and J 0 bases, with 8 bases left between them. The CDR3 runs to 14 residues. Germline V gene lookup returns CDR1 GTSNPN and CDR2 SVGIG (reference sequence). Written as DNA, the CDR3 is TGTGCCTGGAGTGTAGGGGGAATGAACACTGAAGCTTTCTTT. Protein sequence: CAWSVGGMNTEAFF.

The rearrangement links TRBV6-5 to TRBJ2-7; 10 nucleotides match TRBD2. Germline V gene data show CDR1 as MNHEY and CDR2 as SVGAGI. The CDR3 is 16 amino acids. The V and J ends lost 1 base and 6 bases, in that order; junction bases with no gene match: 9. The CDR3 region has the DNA TGTGCCAGCAGTTACTTTCTGGGGGTAGCGGGAGGCGAGCAGTACTTC. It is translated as CASSYFLGVAGGEQYF.